A single sample is the source of the 26 T cell receptor beta chains below, sequenced in a study of shared clonotypes between healthy human individuals. Method: immunoSEQ multiplex PCR; TCRdb's copy keeps in-frame clones and lacks some. Among fewer than 850,000 clones listed, 80% to 95% were seen once. The sequencing input was memory CD8+ T cells from PBMCs. The subset denotes: CD45RO+ cells pooled with CCR7-negative TemRA cells. These receptors all come from a man aged 18 to 35 in good health. Some clones in this sample may be carry-over from other donors' samples.

This sequence joins TRBV6-4 and TRBJ2-7, with a weak D call TRBD2 (5 bases). The CDR3 has 15 amino acids. V lost 5 bases to trimming and J lost 3 bases, with 17 bases between them. CDR1 and CDR2 from the germline V gene are MRHNA and SNTAGT. CDR3 protein: CASSYQPSGDYEQYF. As DNA, the CDR3 is TGTGCCAGCAGTTACCAACCCAGCGGAGACTACGAGCAGTACTTC.

The chain couples TRBV29-1 to TRBJ2-4; 12 nucleotides line up with TRBD2. Trimming at V came to 2 bases and at J to 6 bases, leaving 5 bases not matched to a gene. This CDR3 is 15 amino acids long. Germline CDR1 SQVTM, CDR2 ANQGSEA. In nucleotides, the CDR3 is TGCAGCGTTGAACTAGCGGGAGGGCCGGGAAACATTCAGTACTTC. Protein sequence: CSVELAGGPGNIQYF.

The rearrangement uses TRBV6-1 and TRBJ2-3; TRBD2 aligns across 9 bases. The V and J ends lost 3 bases and 1 base, in that order; junction bases with no gene match: 5. This CDR3 has 16 amino acids. In germline, CDR1 is MNHNS, CDR2 SASEGT. CDR3 sequence reads: CASSDMEREGTDTQYF. CDR3 DNA: TGTGCCAGCAGTGATATGGAGCGGGAGGGCACAGATACGCAGTATTTT.

V usage is TRBV7-9 and J usage is TRBJ2-1; 11 positions match TRBD2. Germline values: CDR1 SEHNR, CDR2 FQNEAQ (reference sequence). V was clipped by 3 bases and J by 4 bases; unmatched bases: 5. This CDR3 comprises 16 residues. The CDR3: CASSFFGTSGYNEQFF. DNA for the CDR3: TGTGCCAGCAGCTTTTTTGGGACTAGCGGTTACAATGAGCAGTTCTTC.

In this sample, this clone turned up once. The genes are TRBV28 and TRBJ2-3, with TRBD1 identical over 10 bases. CDR1 MDHEN and CDR2 SYDVKM come from the germline V gene. The length of the CDR3 is 14 residues. V lost 9 bases and J lost 2; bases outside the gene matches: 5. The CDR3 bases are TGTGCCAGTAGGGACAGGGGTATCACAGATACGCAGTATTTT. It encodes CASRDRGITDTQYF.

The rearrangement uses TRBV27 and TRBJ1-1; 9 nucleotides align to TRBD1. With 5 bases clipped from V and 4 bases from J, the junction kept 2 bases outside the gene matches. This CDR3 comprises 13 residues. Germline V gene data show CDR1 as MNHEY and CDR2 as SMNVEV (reference sequence). DNA for the CDR3: TGTGCCAGCAGTCACAGGGGGCCCACTGAAGCTTTCTTT. The encoded protein is CASSHRGPTEAFF.

The V and J genes are TRBV27 and TRBJ2-7; D may be TRBD2 (6 bases). Germline V gene data show CDR1 as MNHEY and CDR2 as SMNVEV (reference sequence). Trimming removed 5 bases at V and 5 bases at J, with 16 bases between. This CDR3 has 14 residues. The CDR3 sequence: CASSGGRFGDEQYF. The CDR3 nucleotides read TGTGCCAGCAGTGGGGGGAGATTTGGCGACGAGCAGTACTTC.

The chain is built from TRBV9 and TRBJ2-3; D is perhaps TRBD1 or TRBD2 (5 bases each). V was shortened by 4 bases and J by 4 bases, with 22 bases between the two germline ends. CDR3 length equals 17 residues. The germline V gene encodes CDR1 SGDLS and CDR2 YYNGEE. The CDR3 nucleotides are TGTGCCAGCAGCCGTAATGTGTTGAGGGGACGCGCAGATACGCAGTATTTT. This translates into CASSRNVLRGRADTQYF.

A single count supports this clone. The same CDR3 also results from other DNA sequences found in this sample. CDR3 in amino acids: CATSRDRGNQPQHF. The CDR3 DNA reads as TGTGCCACCAGCAGGGACAGGGGCAATCAGCCCCAGCATTTT. The chain combines TRBV15 with TRBJ1-5, with 8 bases matching TRBD1. This CDR3 comprises 14 residues. The germline V gene has CDR1 LNHNV and CDR2 YYDKDF (reference sequence). V lost 3 bases, J lost 2 bases, and 0 bases stayed unmatched.

This clone was counted a few times. The J gene is TRBJ1-1, the V gene TRBV6-5; 9 bases are a match to TRBD1. This CDR3 comprises 11 residues. Germline loops: CDR1 MNHEY, CDR2 SVGAGI. The CDR3 protein is CATTGGTEAFF. The DNA of the CDR3 is TGTGCTACGACAGGGGGCACTGAAGCTTTCTTT.

This chain uses TRBV9 with TRBJ2-4; 7 nucleotides align to TRBD2. Germline-derived CDR1 and CDR2 are SGDLS and YYNGEE. V was pared by 0 bases and J by 1 base, with 7 bases of the junction left unmatched. The CDR3 is 17 amino acids. The CDR3 spells CASSVGGGSSAKNIQYF. In nucleotides, the CDR3 is TGTGCCAGCAGCGTAGGGGGCGGGAGCTCGGCCAAAAACATTCAGTACTTC.

V and J are TRBV27 and TRBJ2-6, with a possible D match to TRBD2 (5 bases). The V gene's germline CDR1 is MNHEY and CDR2 SMNVEV (reference sequence). V was clipped by 2 bases and J by 0 bases, with 11 bases between them. There are 17 residues in the CDR3. The CDR3 spells CASSLSGGYSGANVLTF. The CDR3, as DNA: TGTGCCAGCAGTTTAAGTGGCGGGTACTCTGGGGCCAACGTCCTGACTTTC.

About this clone itself: Other DNA sequences of this sample code for an identical CDR3. The chain uses TRBV6-5 and TRBJ1-2; no clear D gene. The CDR3 extends over 13 amino acids. Germline CDR1 reads MNHEY; CDR2 reads SVGAGI. Trimming pared 0 bases from V and 5 bases from J, leaving 7 bases between. This CDR3 is CASSYSTGYGYTF. CDR3 in DNA: TGTGCCAGCAGTTACTCGACTGGATATGGCTACACCTTC.

The chain joins TRBV11-2 to TRBJ1-1; TRBD1 agrees at 9 bases. The V segment lost 4 bases and the J segment 1 base; nucleotides outside the gene matches: 4. The CDR3 totals 15 residues. In germline, CDR1 is SGHAT, CDR2 FQNNGV. As DNA, the CDR3 is TGTGCCAGCAGCTCCCGACAGGGGGAGAACACTGAAGCTTTCTTT. Protein sequence: CASSSRQGENTEAFF.

A few counts support this clone. The DNA for the CDR3 is TGTGCCAGTAGTGTAGGGGGCACGACGAACACTGAAGCTTTCTTT. Amino acids: CASSVGGTTNTEAFF. The chain recombines TRBV19 with TRBJ1-1; 7 bases fit TRBD1. The germline V gene encodes CDR1 LNHDA and CDR2 SQIVND (reference sequence). Losses at the gene ends were 5 bases for V and 1 base for J; bases not matched to a gene: 7. The CDR3 covers 15 residues.

V usage is TRBV27 and J usage is TRBJ1-2; D is ambiguous. Trimming pared 8 bases from V and 5 bases from J, leaving 21 bases between. The CDR3 is 15 amino acids. Germline V gene sequence: CDR1 MNHEY, CDR2 SMNVEV (reference sequence). The CDR3 reads CASGLIGPTLYGYTF. The CDR3 DNA reads as TGTGCCAGCGGCTTAATAGGCCCTACCCTTTATGGCTACACCTTC.

The J gene is TRBJ1-2, the V gene TRBV27; perhaps TRBD1 as D (6 bases). The CDR3 spans 15 residues. V was cut by 6 bases and J by 0 bases, with 14 bases left in between. Looked up from germline, CDR1 is MNHEY and CDR2 is SMNVEV (reference sequence). DNA of the CDR3: TGTGCCAGCAGCCGATCGACAGGATCTAACTATGGCTACACCTTC. As protein: CASSRSTGSNYGYTF.

The chain couples TRBV2 to TRBJ2-1; 9 bases map to TRBD2. CDR1 and CDR2 (germline): SNHLY, FYNNEI. J was trimmed by 10 bases and V by 3 bases; bases with no gene match: 10. The CDR3 spans 15 residues. The CDR3 sequence: CASSEWGGRALEQFF. In DNA, the CDR3 is TGTGCCAGCAGTGAGTGGGGCGGGAGGGCCTTGGAGCAGTTCTTC.

This clone was observed once. The chain joins TRBV27 to TRBJ2-1, with D perhaps TRBD1 (6 bases). The CDR3 sequence is 15 residues long. The germline V and J ends were trimmed by 4 bases and 7 bases, with 17 bases remaining between them. Germline CDR1 and CDR2: MNHEY and SMNVEV (reference sequence). The CDR3 is CASSSPGDRGNEQFF. In nucleotides, the CDR3 is TGTGCCAGCAGTTCCCCAGGGGATCGAGGAAATGAGCAGTTCTTC.

The sample holds a few counts of this clone. This CDR3 is also generated by other DNA sequences in the sample. The V and J genes are TRBV4-3 and TRBJ2-6; D is perhaps TRBD2 (5 bases). Germline loops: CDR1 LGHNA, CDR2 YSLEER. The V and J ends lost 0 bases and 0 bases respectively, with 6 bases between them. This CDR3 comprises 16 residues. In DNA, the CDR3 is TGCGCCAGCAGCCAAGATGCGGGCTCTGGGGCCAACGTCCTGACTTTC. It codes for CASSQDAGSGANVLTF.

The chain employs TRBV11-2 and TRBJ2-7; TRBD1 aligns across 7 bases. This CDR3 spans 13 amino acids. V lost 5 bases, J lost 5 bases, and 6 bases stayed unmatched. Germline CDR1 is SGHAT and CDR2 is FQNNGV. The CDR3 loop reads CASSPDGTDEQYF. CDR3 DNA: TGTGCCAGCAGCCCCGATGGGACAGACGAGCAGTACTTC.

The CDR3 sequence: CASSSTLGPSEQYF. DNA for the CDR3: TGTGCCAGCAGTTCTACACTGGGCCCCAGCGAGCAGTACTTC. The gene calls are TRBV6-6 and TRBJ2-7; D not certain. Deletions cut 4 bases from V and 6 bases from J, with 16 bases between. The CDR3 runs 14 residues. The germline V gene has CDR1 MNHNY and CDR2 SVGAGI (reference sequence).

This chain connects TRBV2 to TRBJ1-5, with D possibly matching TRBD1 (6 bases). The CDR3 is made up of 14 amino acids. Deletions cut 1 base from V and 6 bases from J, with 10 bases between. CDR1 and CDR2 from the germline V gene are SNHLY and FYNNEI. CDR3 in amino acids: CASSEGGRSQPQHF. Here the CDR3 DNA reads TGTGCCAGCAGTGAAGGGGGGCGAAGTCAGCCCCAGCATTTT.

This clone was seen a few times. The V gene is TRBV5-6, the J gene TRBJ2-3, with D perhaps TRBD2 (6 bases). Germline values: CDR1 SGHDT, CDR2 YYEEEE. This CDR3 region has 16 residues. V was trimmed by 3 bases and J by 3 bases, leaving 17 bases between them. CDR3 region: CASSSRGRGRTDTQYF. The CDR3 coding sequence is TGTGCCAGCAGCTCGAGAGGGCGTGGGAGGACAGATACGCAGTATTTT.

Only one count was recorded for this clone. This chain links TRBV4-1 with TRBJ2-7, with D uncertain. The CDR3 runs to 16 residues. The V and J ends lost 4 bases and 2 bases respectively, with 18 bases between them. The V gene's germline CDR1 is MGHRA and CDR2 YSYEKL. The chain's CDR3 is CASSPRPGPATYEQYF. CDR3 nucleotides: TGCGCCAGCAGCCCCCGACCCGGTCCGGCGACCTACGAGCAGTACTTC.

The rearrangement links TRBV5-1 to TRBJ1-1; 8 positions agree with TRBD1. Germline CDR1 is SGHRS and CDR2 is YFSETQ. CDR3 size: 14 residues. After removal of 6 bases from V and 4 bases from J, the junction contained 8 bases not matched to a gene. CDR3 loop: CASIQGEGATEAFF. In DNA, the CDR3 is TGCGCCAGCATACAGGGGGAGGGCGCCACTGAAGCTTTCTTT.